The 8 T cell receptor beta chains presented below share a single source sample, sequenced in a study of T cell responses to AZD1222 COVID-19 vaccine. Profiled with immunoSEQ multiplex PCR; TCRdb holds only in-frame clones, not every one. Of 130,000 to 150,000 clones in the sample, under 95% were seen once. The sample consisted of peripheral blood, taken on day 0 of AZD1222 vaccination. The receptors come from an adult in good health.

The rearrangement joins TRBV7-2 to TRBJ1-2; D gene ambiguous. Looked up from germline, CDR1 is SGHTA and CDR2 is FQGNSA. Trimming stripped 3 bases from V and 4 bases from J, with 9 bases between. The CDR3 has 13 amino acids. The CDR3 sequence is CASSFGSFYGYTF. As DNA, the CDR3 is TGTGCCAGCAGCTTCGGATCTTTCTATGGCTACACCTTC.

The chain links TRBV10-2 to TRBJ1-2; the D gene is possibly TRBD1 (6 bases). Looked up from germline, CDR1 is WSHSY and CDR2 is SAAADI. V lost 6 bases and J 0 bases, leaving 20 bases between the germline ends. This CDR3 has 17 residues. The chain's CDR3 is CASRSEGGSPSNYGYTF. The CDR3 DNA is TGCGCCAGCAGGTCGGAGGGGGGATCCCCCTCTAACTATGGCTACACCTTC.

This rearrangement joins TRBV7-6 to TRBJ2-1, with 13 bases aligning to TRBD2. This CDR3 spans 20 amino acids. Unmatched junction bases numbered 11, after V lost 3 bases and J lost 0 bases. Germline assignment: CDR1 SGHVS and CDR2 FNYEAQ. The DNA for the CDR3 is TGTGCCAGCAGCTTGCTAGGGACTAGCGGGACTATTTCCTCCTACAATGAGCAGTTCTTC. Protein sequence: CASSLLGTSGTISSYNEQFF.

This clone is a singleton in its sample. V is TRBV21-1 and J is TRBJ1-1; the table's D gene call, TRBD1, was not cross checked with the DNA. TRBV21-1 is given as a pseudogene. The CDR3 length is 14 residues. The CDR3 DNA reads as TGTGCCAGCACCAGGCGACGGCCGAACACTGAAGCTTTCTTT. Residues: CASTRRRPNTEAFF.

The rearrangement joins TRBV7-9 to TRBJ2-7, with D possibly being TRBD2 (6 bases). The ends were cut back, 1 base at V and 6 bases at J, with 10 bases in the middle. The V gene's germline CDR1 is SEHNR and CDR2 FQNEAQ (reference sequence). The length of the CDR3 is 13 residues. CDR3 sequence (DNA): TGTGCCAGCAGCTTAGGAGCGGGTCGCGAGCAGTACTTC. This gives the protein CASSLGAGREQYF.

The DNA of the CDR3 is TGTGCCAGCAGCTTAGTCGCTAATGAGCAGTTCTTC. Translating gives CASSLVANEQFF. V gene TRBV11-2 combines with J gene TRBJ2-1; D is uncertain. Trimming stripped 1 base from V and 7 bases from J, with 5 bases between. This CDR3 has 12 residues. From germline, CDR1 is SGHAT and CDR2 FQNNGV. Supplemented by reference TRBV11-2 and TRBJ2-1, the full variable domain reads EAGVAQSPRYKIIEKRQSVAFWCNPISGHATLYWYQQILGQGPKLLIQFQNNGVVDDSQLPKDRFSAERLKGVDSTLKIQPAKLEDSAVYLCASSLVANEQFFGPGTRLTVL.

This chain connects TRBV10-3 to TRBJ2-7, with D tentatively TRBD2 (5 bases). The germline V and J ends were trimmed by 6 bases and 4 bases, with 19 bases remaining between them. Germline V CDR1 and CDR2: ENHRY, SYGVKD. CDR3 size: 15 residues. Written as DNA, the CDR3 is TGTGCCATCAGCCGCATAGGGAGTGGGGTGTACGAGCAGTACTTC. This encodes CAISRIGSGVYEQYF.

The rearrangement joins TRBV21-1 to TRBJ2-2; whether TRBD2, the table's D call, matches the DNA was not checked. TRBV21-1 is termed a pseudogene. The CDR3 extends over 17 amino acids. DNA for the CDR3: TGTGCCAGCAGCATCATGGAATGGGGGGAAAACACCGGGGAGCTGTTTTTT. This sequence encodes CASSIMEWGENTGELFF.